Sequencing of this TCR beta chain was carried out in a study of T cell changes during pregnancy in multiple sclerosis. From germline, CDR1 is MDHEN and CDR2 SYDVKM. Trimming pared 2 bases from V and 4 bases from J, leaving 8 bases between. The CDR3 length is 13 residues. This clone has only one observation. The data were produced by immunoSEQ multiplex PCR, yet TCRdb's version contains in-frame clones alone and is incomplete. The data show fewer than 65,000 clones, over 85% seen once. This clonotype was obtained from a female donor in good health, enrolled as a control in a pregnancy study. V and J are TRBV28 and TRBJ1-2; D gene unclear. Sequencing was performed on peripheral blood, taken in the first trimester of pregnancy. The CDR3 protein is CASSLPTPYGYTF. CDR3 DNA: TGTGCCAGCAGTTTACCTACTCCCTATGGCTACACCTTC.